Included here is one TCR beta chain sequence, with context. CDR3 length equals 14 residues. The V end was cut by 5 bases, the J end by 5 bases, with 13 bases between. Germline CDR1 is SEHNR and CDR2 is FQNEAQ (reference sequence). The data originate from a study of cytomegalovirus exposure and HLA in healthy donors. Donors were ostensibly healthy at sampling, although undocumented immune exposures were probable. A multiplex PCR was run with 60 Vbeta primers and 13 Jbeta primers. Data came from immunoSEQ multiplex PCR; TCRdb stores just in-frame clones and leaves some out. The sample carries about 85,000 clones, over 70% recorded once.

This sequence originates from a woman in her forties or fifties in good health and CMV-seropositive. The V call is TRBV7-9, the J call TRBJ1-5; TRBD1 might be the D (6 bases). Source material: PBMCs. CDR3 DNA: TGTGCCAGCAGCCGGGGGGGGGCGCATCAGCCCCAGCATTTT. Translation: CASSRGGAHQPQHF.